The 20 T cell receptor beta chains given below trace back to one sample, sequenced in a study of identical twins. TCRdb processed the 5' RACE reads anew with MiXCR; each CDR3 protein has one entry. The sample holds 510,000 or so distinct CDR3 sequences, about 15% seen once. In addition, the sample was reused for a study of yellow fever vaccine responses in identical twins.

Sequencing used CD4+ T cells sorted from blood. All receptors derive from a woman aged 18 to 35 in good health.

The V call is TRBV3-1, the J call TRBJ2-3, with 11 bases identical to TRBD2. This CDR3 comprises 18 residues. Germline V gene sequence: CDR1 LGHDT, CDR2 YNNKEL (reference sequence). Trimming cost V 11 bases and J 1 base; bases outside gene matches: 17. CDR3 region: CASTKRLAGSSRTDTQYF. As DNA, the CDR3 is TGTGCCTCCACCAAAAGACTAGCGGGGTCCTCTCGCACAGATACGCAGTATTTT.

This chain joins TRBV6-5 and TRBJ2-2; D not resolved. The CDR3 has 12 residues. CDR1 and CDR2 (germline): MNHEY, SVGAGI. Trimming took off 5 bases at V and 6 bases at J, with 7 bases between the two ends. In DNA, the CDR3 is TGTGCCAGCAGTACCTGGGCCGGGGAGCTGTTTTTT. Translating gives CASSTWAGELFF.

The chain employs TRBV27 and TRBJ2-7; TRBD1 agrees at 7 bases. Germline lookup yields CDR1 MNHEY and CDR2 SMNVEV (reference sequence). V trimming: 0 bases; J trimming: 7 bases; junction bases outside the gene matches: 15. This CDR3 is 17 amino acids long. CDR3 in DNA: TGTGCCAGCAGTTTATCGGGCTTCCCCCGACAGGGCACAGAGCAGTACTTC. It is translated as CASSLSGFPRQGTEQYF.

J is TRBJ2-3 and V is TRBV6-1, with 10 bases aligning to TRBD1. The ends lost 8 bases at V and 4 bases at J; junction bases unmatched: 9. Germline V gives CDR1 MNHNS, CDR2 SASEGT. The CDR3 has 15 residues. The chain's CDR3 is CASLGQGVGADTQYF. The CDR3 DNA follows: TGTGCCAGCTTAGGACAGGGGGTTGGCGCAGATACGCAGTATTTT.

This clonotype was detected a few times. V and J are TRBV28 and TRBJ1-2; TRBD1 might be the D (6 bases). The CDR3 loop spans 13 amino acids. Looked up from germline, CDR1 is MDHEN and CDR2 is SYDVKM. Deletions cut 6 bases from V and 7 bases from J, with 15 bases between. This CDR3 is CASSTTGGAGYTF. The CDR3 DNA is TGTGCCAGCAGCACAACCGGGGGGGCTGGCTACACCTTC.

This chain joins TRBV20-1 and TRBJ2-1, with D unresolved. From germline, CDR1 is DFQATT and CDR2 SNEGSKA (reference sequence). Trimming stripped 0 bases from V and 9 bases from J, with 15 bases between. CDR3 length equals 14 residues. CDR3 in amino acids: CSARDNRNPGEQFF. In nucleotides, the CDR3 is TGCAGTGCTAGAGATAATAGGAACCCGGGTGAGCAGTTCTTC.

This chain joins TRBV20-1 and TRBJ2-1; 8 bases line up with TRBD2. V dropped 0 bases and J dropped 1; count of bases not matched to a gene: 8. Germline assignment: CDR1 DFQATT and CDR2 SNEGSKA (reference sequence). The CDR3 contains 17 residues. CDR3 nucleotide sequence: TGCAGTGCTAGAGACCCGACTAGCGCTACATCCTACAATGAGCAGTTCTTC. This codes for CSARDPTSATSYNEQFF.

This clonotype was seen only a few times. The rearrangement joins TRBV28 to TRBJ1-4, with 8 bases matching TRBD1. This CDR3 is built from 13 residues. The ends lost 8 bases at V and 5 bases at J; junction bases unmatched: 4. CDR1 and CDR2 (germline): MDHEN, SYDVKM. The CDR3 here is CASWDRTNEKLFF. In nucleotides, the CDR3 is TGTGCCAGCTGGGACAGGACGAATGAAAAACTGTTTTTT.

This clonotype was counted a few times. V is TRBV15 and J is TRBJ2-1; 8 bases are a match to TRBD2. Germline V gene lookup returns CDR1 LNHNV and CDR2 YYDKDF (reference sequence). This CDR3 is 15 amino acids long. V lost 2 bases and J lost 9; bases outside the gene matches: 9. CDR3 sequence reads: CATSRSGLASSEQFF. The CDR3 DNA reads TGTGCCACCAGCAGATCAGGACTAGCATCCTCTGAGCAGTTCTTC.

In its sample, this clonotype was seen a few times. This chain uses TRBV12-3 or TRBV12-4 with TRBJ2-7; the D gene is possibly TRBD2 (6 bases). The V gene lost 7 bases and the J gene lost 7 bases, with 20 bases spanning the gap. This CDR3 comprises 14 residues. The CDR3 here is CASIQNRPGDEQYF. The CDR3 DNA sequence: TGTGCCAGCATTCAAAACAGGCCGGGGGATGAGCAGTACTTC.

The rearrangement joins TRBV5-1 to TRBJ2-1; weak D call: TRBD2 (6 bases). Trimming removed 0 bases at V and 0 bases at J, with 16 bases between. The germline V gene has CDR1 SGHRS and CDR2 YFSETQ. The CDR3 covers 18 residues. CDR3 amino acids: CASSLGGVYGPSYNEQFF. The DNA for the CDR3 is TGCGCCAGCAGCTTGGGGGGGGTCTACGGCCCCTCCTACAATGAGCAGTTCTTC.

This chain connects TRBV20-1 to TRBJ1-1; the D gene is possibly TRBD1 (6 bases). Trimming cost V 1 base and J 0 bases, with 9 bases left between them. From germline, CDR1 is DFQATT and CDR2 SNEGSKA (reference sequence). The CDR3 contains 14 residues. CDR3 DNA: TGCAGTGCTAGAGGGAGGGGGATGAACACTGAAGCTTTCTTT. It is translated as CSARGRGMNTEAFF.

This clonotype was seen a few times. The chain recombines TRBV5-6 with TRBJ2-2; 7 positions match TRBD1. The trim removed 1 base at V and 8 bases at J, leaving 8 bases unmatched. The CDR3 contains 15 residues. CDR1 and CDR2 (germline): SGHDT, YYEEEE. CDR3 DNA: TGTGCCAGCAGCTTGCAGGGACAGCCAAGAGGGGAGCTGTTTTTT. It encodes CASSLQGQPRGELFF. The full variable domain, its missing parts supplied by reference TRBV5-6 and TRBJ2-2, is DAGVTQSPTHLIKTRGQQVTLRCSPKSGHDTVSWYQQALGQGPQFIFQYYEEEERQRGNFPDRFSGHQFPNYSSELNVNALLLGDSALYLCASSLQGQPRGELFFGEGSRLTVL.

The table lists this clonotype with a few counts. The chain is built from TRBV5-1 and TRBJ2-7, with 7 bases lining up with TRBD2. The germline V gene encodes CDR1 SGHRS and CDR2 YFSETQ. This CDR3 has 15 amino acids. Germline trimming cut 1 base from V and 2 bases from J; bases unmatched to any gene: 6. CDR3 region: CASSLLPGGPYEQYF. The CDR3 nucleotides read TGCGCCAGCAGCTTGCTCCCGGGAGGCCCCTACGAGCAGTACTTC.

A few counts support this clonotype. V usage is TRBV12-3 or TRBV12-4 and J usage is TRBJ2-5; possible D gene TRBD1, 5 bases. The CDR3 totals 13 residues. The V end lost 0 bases, the J end lost 5 bases, and 7 bases lay between the germline ends. The CDR3 loop reads CASSLARAETQYF. In DNA, the CDR3 is TGTGCCAGCAGTTTAGCCAGGGCGGAGACCCAGTACTTC.

The rearrangement links TRBV6-5 to TRBJ2-5; no reliable D call. The CDR3 spans 12 residues. Trimming left V 0 bases short and J 5 bases short, with 4 bases between. CDR1 and CDR2 from the germline V gene are MNHEY and SVGAGI. The DNA of the CDR3 is TGTGCCAGCAGTTACTCGCATGAGACCCAGTACTTC. Translated: CASSYSHETQYF.

Written as DNA, the CDR3 is TGTGCCAGCCGGGGTTCAGGGAACCGCTACGAGCAGTACTTC. This encodes CASRGSGNRYEQYF. J is TRBJ2-7 and V is TRBV12-3 or TRBV12-4; D is tentatively TRBD1 or TRBD2 (5 bases each). V lost 8 bases and J lost 3, with 17 bases in between. The CDR3 totals 14 residues.

The CDR3: CASSPQGTLSTDTQYF. In DNA form, the CDR3 reads TGCGCCAGCAGCCCGCAGGGGACGCTAAGCACAGATACGCAGTATTTT. The chain is built from TRBV5-1 and TRBJ2-3, with D tentatively TRBD1 (6 bases). Germline CDR1 is SGHRS and CDR2 is YFSETQ. V lost 4 bases and J 0 bases, leaving 15 bases between the germline ends. The length of the CDR3 is 16 residues.

The rearrangement joins TRBV27 to TRBJ2-1; 7 bases match TRBD1. The CDR3 sequence is 14 residues long. Germline assignment: CDR1 MNHEY and CDR2 SMNVEV (reference sequence). The V segment lost 3 bases and the J segment 6 bases; nucleotides outside the gene matches: 5. CDR3 nucleotide sequence: TGTGCCAGCAGTTTCCGTGCAGGGGGCAATGAGCAGTTCTTC. Translation: CASSFRAGGNEQFF.

This sequence joins TRBV5-1 and TRBJ2-1, with a weak D call TRBD2 (5 bases). The CDR3 sequence is 17 residues long. The germline V gene has CDR1 SGHRS and CDR2 YFSETQ. The V and J ends lost 3 bases and 7 bases respectively, with 23 bases between them. The CDR3 protein is CASSSLGAQITGNEQFF. Written as DNA, the CDR3 is TGCGCCAGCAGCTCTCTGGGAGCGCAGATAACGGGGAATGAGCAGTTCTTC.